What follows are 15 T cell receptor beta chains derived from one specimen sequenced in a study of early T cells in non-severe SARS-CoV-2 infection. TCRdb itself ran the 5' RACE reads through MiXCR, one entry per CDR3 protein. The profile shows some 62,000 distinct CDR3 sequences, roughly 8.8% of them singletons. Sequenced sample: whole blood. These receptors originate from an adult who was a healthcare worker with PCR-confirmed SARS-CoV-2 infection or an uninfected control (not recorded which).

This clonotype was detected only a few times. The chain uses TRBV6-4 and TRBJ1-6, with 7 bases lining up with TRBD1. The CDR3 runs to 15 residues. From germline, CDR1 is MRHNA and CDR2 SNTAGT. Trimming at V came to 4 bases and at J to 7 bases, leaving 7 bases not matched to a gene. The CDR3 loop is CASSATGEGNSPLHF. CDR3 sequence (DNA): TGTGCCAGCAGTGCTACAGGGGAGGGGAATTCACCCCTCCACTTT.

The J gene is TRBJ2-5, the V gene TRBV5-1; D gene uncertain. Germline V gene sequence: CDR1 SGHRS, CDR2 YFSETQ. This CDR3 has 14 amino acids. The V end lost 2 bases, the J end lost 4 bases, and 12 bases lay between the germline ends. As DNA, the CDR3 is TGCGCCAGCAGCTTTTCAGGAATACGAGAGACCCAGTACTTC. Translated: CASSFSGIRETQYF.

The gene calls are TRBV7-3 and TRBJ2-2, with 8 nucleotides matching TRBD1. CDR3 size: 15 residues. CDR1 and CDR2 (germline): SGHTA, FQGTGA. V trimming: 5 bases; J trimming: 5 bases; junction bases outside the gene matches: 7. The CDR3 bases are TGTGCCAGCAGCCGCAGGGGGCGGGATACCGGGGAGCTGTTTTTT. Translation: CASSRRGRDTGELFF. The whole variable domain, remainder taken from reference TRBV7-3 and TRBJ2-2, is GAGVSQTPSNKVTEKGKYVELRCDPISGHTALYWYRQSLGQGPEFLIYFQGTGAADDSGLPNDRFFAVRPEGSVSTLKIQRTERGDSAVYLCASSRRGRDTGELFFGEGSRLTVL.

This clonotype was recorded a few times. The chain uses TRBV12-3 or TRBV12-4 and TRBJ1-2; the D is unclear. The CDR3 has 14 residues. The V and J ends lost 6 bases and 10 bases respectively, with 21 bases between them. The CDR3 sequence: CASSLKGPLVPYTF. CDR3 in DNA: TGTGCCAGCAGCCTGAAGGGCCCACTGGTCCCCTACACCTTC.

This rearrangement joins TRBV6-1 to TRBJ2-1; D gene uncertain. This CDR3 contains 10 residues. The germline gives CDR1 MNHNS, CDR2 SASEGT. The V end was cut by 10 bases, the J end by 8 bases, with 9 bases between. The CDR3 bases are TGTGCCACCAAATGGGATGAGCAGTTCTTC. This encodes CATKWDEQFF.

This clonotype was observed a handful of times. The chain carries TRBV12-3 or TRBV12-4 and TRBJ2-5; D might be TRBD1 (6 bases). The germline V and J ends were trimmed by 6 bases and 1 base, with 12 bases remaining between them. The CDR3 extends over 14 amino acids. The CDR3 DNA sequence: TGTGCCAGCAGAAAGGGGGAAACCCAAGAGACCCAGTACTTC. Encoded protein: CASRKGETQETQYF.

This clonotype was seen at least ten times. The J gene is TRBJ2-2, the V gene TRBV28, with 7 positions matching TRBD2. Trimming took 4 bases from V and 1 from J; bases not matched to a gene: 9. CDR3 length: 17 residues. Germline CDR1 MDHEN, CDR2 SYDVKM. The DNA of the CDR3 is TGTGCCAGCAGTTCCCCCTTCCTAGCGGTGAACACCGGGGAGCTGTTTTTT. Translated: CASSSPFLAVNTGELFF.

The chain carries TRBV9 and TRBJ2-1; 7 bases are shared with TRBD2. This CDR3 spans 13 amino acids. V gave up 3 bases and J gave up 7 bases; unmatched junction bases: 4. CDR1 and CDR2 from the germline V gene are SGDLS and YYNGEE. The CDR3 bases are TGTGCCAGCAGCGCCAACGGGGGGAATGAGCAGTTCTTC. It codes for CASSANGGNEQFF.

This clonotype was counted between two and nine times. This chain joins TRBV29-1 and TRBJ1-1; 8 nucleotides line up with TRBD1. The germline gives CDR1 SQVTM, CDR2 ANQGSEA. The CDR3 has 13 amino acids. Trimming cost V 7 bases and J 5 bases; bases outside gene matches: 9. CDR3 region: CSATDRARTEAFF. The CDR3 DNA reads TGCAGCGCCACGGACAGGGCTCGGACTGAAGCTTTCTTT.

Many counts were recorded for this clonotype. The rearrangement joins TRBV9 to TRBJ2-5; either TRBD1 or TRBD2 may fit D (6 bases each). The germline V and J ends were trimmed by 2 bases and 2 bases, with 10 bases remaining between them. Germline loops: CDR1 SGDLS, CDR2 YYNGEE. This CDR3 is built from 14 residues. The CDR3 nucleotides are TGTGCCAGCAGCGTTGGGGGGCTTCAAGAGACCCAGTACTTC. It codes for CASSVGGLQETQYF.

A few counts support this clonotype. The V gene is TRBV6-5, the J gene TRBJ1-1; TRBD1 is a possible D gene (5 bases). Germline assignment: CDR1 MNHEY and CDR2 SVGAGI. The CDR3 is 13 amino acids. V lost 6 bases and J lost 1, with 9 bases in between. The DNA of the CDR3 is TGTGCCAGCAGGGGGAGGGGGAACACTGAAGCTTTCTTT. Protein sequence: CASRGRGNTEAFF.

This clonotype was picked up many times. This sequence joins TRBV7-7 and TRBJ2-7; no firm D call. Trimming left V 5 bases short and J 6 bases short, with 8 bases between. Germline V gene data show CDR1 as SSHAT and CDR2 as FNYEAQ (reference sequence). The CDR3 has 11 residues. The CDR3 sequence: CASSPLSEQYV. CDR3 DNA: TGTGCCAGCAGCCCTTTGTCCGAGCAGTACGTC.

A few counts support this clonotype. The V and J genes are TRBV5-5 and TRBJ2-3; tentatively, D is TRBD2 (5 bases). V was cut by 0 bases and J by 2 bases, with 16 bases left in between. This CDR3 is built from 17 residues. CDR1 and CDR2 (germline): SGHKS, YYEKEE (reference sequence). In DNA form, the CDR3 reads TGTGCCAGCAGCTTGGATTGGAGGCCTCCATTCACAGATACGCAGTATTTT. The encoded protein is CASSLDWRPPFTDTQYF. Filled out from reference TRBV5-5 and TRBJ2-3, the complete variable domain reads DAGVTQSPTHLIKTRGQQVTLRCSPISGHKSVSWYQQVLGQGPQFIFQYYEKEERGRGNFPDRFSARQFPNYSSELNVNALLLGDSALYLCASSLDWRPPFTDTQYFGPGTRLTVL.

This clonotype was seen repeatedly, ten times or more. The rearrangement joins TRBV5-4 to TRBJ2-1; a possible D gene is TRBD2 (7 bases). The germline gives CDR1 SGHNT, CDR2 YYREEE (reference sequence). V lost 1 base, J lost 7 bases, and 21 bases lay in between. The CDR3 covers 17 residues. The CDR3 region is CASSLYGGPPGLNEQFF. CDR3 sequence (DNA): TGTGCCAGCAGCTTGTACGGGGGGCCGCCGGGGTTGAATGAGCAGTTCTTC.

The V and J genes are TRBV14 and TRBJ2-3, with D hard to call. Trimming pared 0 bases from V and 1 base from J, leaving 11 bases between. The germline CDR1 and CDR2 sequences are SGHDN and FVKESK. The CDR3 sequence is 16 residues long. In DNA, the CDR3 is TGTGCCAGCAGCCAAGATTGGCCAGGCCGCACAGATACGCAGTATTTT. This gives the protein CASSQDWPGRTDTQYF.